Included here is one T cell receptor beta chain sequence, with context. Its antigen is still unknown. In the PCR, 60 Vbeta and 13 Jbeta primers were used. Profiled with immunoSEQ multiplex PCR; TCRdb holds only in-frame clones, not every one. The data show some 69,000 clones, approximately 70% seen once. Germline CDR1 SQVTM, CDR2 ANQGSEA. The CDR3 spans 14 residues. Trimming left V 4 bases short and J 6 bases short, with 17 bases between. This entry is derived from a study of cytomegalovirus exposure and HLA in healthy donors. Whole-study findings and limits: Cytomegalovirus-associated TCR beta chains were listed, numbering 150 to 200.

The clonotype comes from a male donor in good health and CMV-seropositive. Sequenced material: PBMCs. The chain has TRBV29-1 and TRBJ2-3; D may be TRBD2 (6 bases). The CDR3 reads CSVAAARRADTQYF. The CDR3 nucleotides read TGCAGCGTTGCAGCGGCCCGGAGGGCGGATACGCAGTATTTT.